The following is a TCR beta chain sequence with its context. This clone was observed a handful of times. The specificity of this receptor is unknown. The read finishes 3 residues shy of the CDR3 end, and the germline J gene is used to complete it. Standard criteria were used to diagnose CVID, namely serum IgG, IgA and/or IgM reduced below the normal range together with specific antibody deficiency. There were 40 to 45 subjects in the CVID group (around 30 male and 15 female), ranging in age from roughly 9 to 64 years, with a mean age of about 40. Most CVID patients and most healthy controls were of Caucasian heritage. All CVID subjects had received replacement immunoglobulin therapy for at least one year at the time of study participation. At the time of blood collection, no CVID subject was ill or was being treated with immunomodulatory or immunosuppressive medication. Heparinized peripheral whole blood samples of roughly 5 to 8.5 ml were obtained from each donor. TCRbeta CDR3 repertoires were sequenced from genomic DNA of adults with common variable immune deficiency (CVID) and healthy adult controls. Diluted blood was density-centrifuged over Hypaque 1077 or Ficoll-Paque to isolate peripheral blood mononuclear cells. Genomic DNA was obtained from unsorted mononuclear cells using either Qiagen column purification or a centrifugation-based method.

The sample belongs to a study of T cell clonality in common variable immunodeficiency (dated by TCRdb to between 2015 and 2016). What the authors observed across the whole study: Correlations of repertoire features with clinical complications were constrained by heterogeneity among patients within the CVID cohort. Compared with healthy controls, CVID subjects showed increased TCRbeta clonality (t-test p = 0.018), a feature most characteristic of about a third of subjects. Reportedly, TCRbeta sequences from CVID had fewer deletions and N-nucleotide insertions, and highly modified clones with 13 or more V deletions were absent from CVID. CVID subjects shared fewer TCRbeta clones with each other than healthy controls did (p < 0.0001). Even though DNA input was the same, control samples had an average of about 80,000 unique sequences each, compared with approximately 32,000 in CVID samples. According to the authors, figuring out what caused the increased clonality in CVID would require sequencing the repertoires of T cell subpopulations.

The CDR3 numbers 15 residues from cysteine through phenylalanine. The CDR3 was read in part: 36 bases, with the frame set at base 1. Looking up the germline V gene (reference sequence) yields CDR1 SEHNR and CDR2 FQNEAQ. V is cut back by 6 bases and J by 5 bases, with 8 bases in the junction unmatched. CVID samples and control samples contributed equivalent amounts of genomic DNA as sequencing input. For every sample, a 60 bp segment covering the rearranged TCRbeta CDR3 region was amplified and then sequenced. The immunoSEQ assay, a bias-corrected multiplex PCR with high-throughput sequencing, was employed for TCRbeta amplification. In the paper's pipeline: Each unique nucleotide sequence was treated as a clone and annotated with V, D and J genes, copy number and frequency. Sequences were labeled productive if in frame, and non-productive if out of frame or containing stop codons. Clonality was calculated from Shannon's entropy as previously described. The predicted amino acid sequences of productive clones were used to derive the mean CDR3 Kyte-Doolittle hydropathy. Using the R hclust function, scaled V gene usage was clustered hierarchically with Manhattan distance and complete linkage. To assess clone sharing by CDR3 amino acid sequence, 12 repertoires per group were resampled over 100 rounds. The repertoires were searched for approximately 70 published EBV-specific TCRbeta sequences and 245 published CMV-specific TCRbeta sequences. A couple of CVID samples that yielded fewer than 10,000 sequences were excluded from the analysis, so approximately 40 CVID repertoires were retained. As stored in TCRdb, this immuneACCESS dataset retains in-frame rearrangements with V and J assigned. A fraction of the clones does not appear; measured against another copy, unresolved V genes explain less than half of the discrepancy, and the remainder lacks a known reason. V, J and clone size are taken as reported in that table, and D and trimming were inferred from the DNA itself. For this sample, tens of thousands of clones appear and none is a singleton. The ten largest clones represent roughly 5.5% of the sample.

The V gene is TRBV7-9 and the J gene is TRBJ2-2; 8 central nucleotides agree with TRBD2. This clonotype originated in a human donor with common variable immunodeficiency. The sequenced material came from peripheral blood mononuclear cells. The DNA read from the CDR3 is TGTGCCAGCAGTTTCGGGACTAGAATTACCGGGGAG. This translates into CASSFGTRITGE. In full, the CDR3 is CASSFGTRITGELFF.